The T cell receptor (beta chain) under discussion was sequenced for a study of identical twins. Overall study findings and caveats: Alpha sequences that were out-of-frame and twin-shared showed an excess of low generation probability. The authors noted that invariant MAIT and iNKT cells could partly confound zero-insertion analyses. Findings came from cross-sectional statistics, without long-term follow-up of donors.

Each cDNA held unique molecular identifiers, and template switching gave it a universal primer site. TCRdb used MiXCR to reprocess the 5' RACE reads, holding one entry per CDR3 protein. The table lists some 320,000 distinct CDR3 sequences, 10% to 15% of them singletons, with around 6.9% in the top ten. About this clonotype itself: Antigen: not known.

The germline gives CDR1 SQVTM, CDR2 ANQGSEA. Trimming stripped 3 bases from V and 0 bases from J, with 3 bases between. The CDR3 length is 11 residues. This sample was also put to use in a study of yellow fever vaccine responses in identical twins.

This sequence originates from a woman in her late teens or twenties in good health. Material: CD8+ T cells sorted from blood. The chain employs TRBV29-1 and TRBJ2-7; D is unclear. Here the CDR3 DNA reads TGCAGCGTTGACAACTCCTACGAGCAGTACTTC. Translating it yields CSVDNSYEQYF.